Following are 25 T cell receptor beta chains from one sample sequenced in a study of OX40 agonist ivuxolimab in advanced cancers. The method was immunoSEQ multiplex PCR; TCRdb's version includes in-frame clones alone and lacks a portion of them. The repertoire holds about 73,000 clones, about nine tenths seen once, with around 0.73% in the top ten. The starting material was CD4+ or CD8+ T cells sorted from blood, obtained in a trial of the OX40 agonist ivuxolimab. Every receptor here comes from an adult with an advanced solid tumor such as melanoma, head and neck, liver or kidney cancer.

The chain uses TRBV7-2 and TRBJ1-4; D is unclear. This CDR3 comprises 12 residues. V shed 4 bases and J shed 8 bases, with 8 bases lying between them. Germline lookup yields CDR1 SGHTA and CDR2 FQGNSA. CDR3 amino acids: CASSSVGEKLFF. DNA of the CDR3: TGTGCCAGCAGCTCGGTCGGCGAAAAACTGTTTTTT.

The gene calls are TRBV7-9 and TRBJ1-1; D is undetermined. CDR3 length: 13 amino acids. Germline assignment: CDR1 SEHNR and CDR2 FQNEAQ (reference sequence). V dropped 8 bases and J dropped 1 base, with 11 bases sitting between them. CDR3 region: CASAPGANTEAFF. CDR3 sequence (DNA): TGTGCCAGCGCTCCGGGAGCGAACACTGAAGCTTTCTTT.

This clone was found once. The chain joins TRBV5-8 to TRBJ1-1, with TRBD1 matching 7 bases. Germline loops: CDR1 SGHTS, CDR2 YDEGEE. The CDR3 extends over 12 amino acids. Trimming cost V 4 bases and J 8 bases; bases outside gene matches: 5. The chain's CDR3 is CASSGGRGEAFF. CDR3 in DNA: TGTGCCAGCAGCGGAGGCAGGGGGGAAGCTTTCTTT.

The J gene is TRBJ1-1, the V gene TRBV10-1; D remains unclear. Between the trimmed V and J ends, which lost 0 bases and 0 bases, there was a span of 11 bases. CDR3 size: 16 residues. CDR1 and CDR2 (germline): WNHNN, SYGVQD (reference sequence). The CDR3 protein is CASSESKSWVNTEAFF. The CDR3 DNA is TGCGCCAGCAGTGAGTCGAAGTCCTGGGTGAACACTGAAGCTTTCTTT.

J is TRBJ2-1 and V is TRBV18, with D maybe TRBD2 (5 bases). Per germline, CDR1 KGHSH and CDR2 LQKENI. CDR3 length equals 14 residues. The germline V and J ends were trimmed by 4 bases and 10 bases, with 17 bases remaining between them. CDR3 amino acids: CASSLFGAETEQFF. In DNA, the CDR3 is TGTGCCAGCTCACTCTTCGGAGCGGAGACCGAGCAGTTCTTC.

The genes are TRBV30 and TRBJ1-1; D unclear. The CDR3 is 8 amino acids. V lost 4 bases, J lost 13 bases, and 7 bases lay in between. From germline, CDR1 is GTSNPN and CDR2 SVGIG (reference sequence). The CDR3 region is CAWKPGFF. CDR3 DNA: TGTGCCTGGAAGCCGGGTTTCTTT.

This clone is categorized as medium-sized. The chain carries TRBV18 and TRBJ2-7; D possibly corresponds to TRBD2 (6 bases). The CDR3 loop spans 15 amino acids. The germline CDR1 and CDR2 sequences are KGHSH and LQKENI. Trimming left V 2 bases short and J 6 bases short, with 17 bases between. For the CDR3, the DNA is TGTGCCAGCTCACCATCGCAGGGAGGAGCGGGCGAGCAGTACTTC. It translates to CASSPSQGGAGEQYF.

The chain couples TRBV9 to TRBJ1-6; D ambiguous. The CDR3 is 15 residues long. Germline V CDR1 and CDR2: SGDLS, YYNGEE. V lost 0 bases and J lost 8, with 12 bases in between. The CDR3 DNA sequence: TGTGCCAGCAGCGTAGAAGGAATGAGTTATTCACCCCTCCACTTT. Residues: CASSVEGMSYSPLHF.

The chain joins TRBV18 to TRBJ2-3, with TRBD2 identical over 8 bases. CDR3 size: 18 residues. Germline V lookup: CDR1 KGHSH, CDR2 LQKENI. After removal of 4 bases from V and 1 base from J, the junction contained 13 bases not matched to a gene. CDR3 sequence: CASSQGTSKFARTDTQYF. The DNA of the CDR3 is TGTGCCAGCTCACAAGGGACTAGTAAGTTTGCTCGCACAGATACGCAGTATTTT.

The chain carries TRBV5-8 and TRBJ2-7; 7 positions match TRBD1. V was pared by 1 base and J by 3 bases, with 13 bases of the junction left unmatched. Germline V lookup: CDR1 SGHTS, CDR2 YDEGEE. This CDR3 has 17 amino acids. For the CDR3, the DNA is TGTGCCAGCAGCTTGATGGGGACAGCAGGTTTCAGCTACGAGCAGTACTTC. The encoded protein is CASSLMGTAGFSYEQYF.

This chain links TRBV7-3 with TRBJ1-1; no clear D gene. With 2 bases removed from V and 4 bases from J, the gap between germline ends came to 14 bases. This CDR3 is built from 15 residues. Germline V gene lookup returns CDR1 SGHTA and CDR2 FQGTGA. CDR3 protein: CASSLGGVRGTEAFF. CDR3 nucleotides: TGTGCCAGCAGCTTAGGCGGGGTTCGTGGCACTGAAGCTTTCTTT. The complete variable domain, with remaining parts taken from reference TRBV7-3 and TRBJ1-1, reads GAGVSQTPSNKVTEKGKYVELRCDPISGHTALYWYRQSLGQGPEFLIYFQGTGAADDSGLPNDRFFAVRPEGSVSTLKIQRTERGDSAVYLCASSLGGVRGTEAFFGQGTRLTVV.

The V call is TRBV30, the J call TRBJ2-5; maybe TRBD2 (5 bases). Trimming removed 5 bases at V and 5 bases at J, with 12 bases between. Looked up from germline, CDR1 is GTSNPN and CDR2 is SVGIG (reference sequence). This CDR3 is built from 12 residues. For the CDR3, the DNA is TGTGCCTGGGCCGGACTTACGGAGACCCAGTACTTC. This codes for CAWAGLTETQYF.

The CDR3 is CASRGGIRNQPQHF. The CDR3 region has the DNA TGTGCCAGCCGCGGGGGGATCCGCAATCAGCCCCAGCATTTT. V gene TRBV28 combines with J gene TRBJ1-5; D perhaps matches TRBD1 (5 bases). Trimming cost V 8 bases and J 2 bases, with 13 bases left between them. The CDR3 runs 14 residues. CDR1 and CDR2 from the germline V gene are MDHEN and SYDVKM.

This clone has just one count. The rearrangement links TRBV6-9 to TRBJ1-3; D uncertain. This CDR3 spans 16 amino acids. The V end was cut by 6 bases, the J end by 4 bases, with 19 bases between. The germline CDR1 and CDR2 sequences are MNHGY and SVAAGI. The CDR3 loop reads CASSPPRYSMGNTIYF. The CDR3 DNA reads as TGTGCCAGCAGCCCTCCCAGGTACTCCATGGGAAACACCATATATTTT.

The rearrangement joins TRBV15 to TRBJ2-1; maybe TRBD1 (5 bases). In germline, CDR1 is LNHNV, CDR2 YYDKDF (reference sequence). Trimming stripped 1 base from V and 6 bases from J, with 16 bases between. The CDR3 runs 16 residues. CDR3 nucleotides: TGTGCCACCAGCAGAGGTGGGGCAGGGTTTGGCAATGAGCAGTTCTTC. This sequence encodes CATSRGGAGFGNEQFF.

The rearrangement uses TRBV7-8 and TRBJ2-7; D possibly corresponds to TRBD2 (6 bases). Trimming took off 11 bases at V and 3 bases at J, with 8 bases between the two ends. This CDR3 region has 10 residues. Germline lookup yields CDR1 SGHVS and CDR2 FQNEAQ. In nucleotides, the CDR3 is TGTGCCTTCGGGGGCTACGAGCAGTACTTC. This codes for CAFGGYEQYF.

This chain links TRBV19 with TRBJ1-5; D is undetermined. Trimming took off 5 bases at V and 2 bases at J, with 13 bases between the two ends. The CDR3 runs 15 residues. Germline V gene sequence: CDR1 LNHDA, CDR2 SQIVND (reference sequence). CDR3 amino acids: CASSPGRVRNQPQHF. The CDR3 region has the DNA TGTGCCAGTAGTCCGGGGAGGGTTCGCAATCAGCCCCAGCATTTT. The whole variable domain, remainder taken from reference TRBV19 and TRBJ1-5, is DGGITQSPKYLFRKEGQNVTLSCEQNLNHDAMYWYRQDPGQGLRLIYYSQIVNDFQKGDIAEGYSVSREKKESFPLTVTSAQKNPTAFYLCASSPGRVRNQPQHFGDGTRLSIL.

A note on this clone: A junction end diverges from the germline sequence, so it may reflect a read error. The gene calls are TRBV2 and TRBJ2-7; D possibly corresponds to TRBD1 (6 bases). CDR3 length: 14 residues. CDR1 is SNHLY, CDR2 FYNNEI, per germline. As DNA, the CDR3 is TGTGCCAGCCGTGAAAGGACAGCCCTGTGGGAGCAGTACTTC. Translating it yields CASRERTALWEQYF.

The rearrangement joins TRBV29-1 to TRBJ1-1, with TRBD1 matching 7 bases. V gave up 2 bases and J gave up 8 bases; unmatched junction bases: 2. The CDR3 totals 11 residues. Germline assignment: CDR1 SQVTM and CDR2 ANQGSEA. CDR3 region: CSVERGPEAFF. As DNA, the CDR3 is TGCAGCGTTGAAAGGGGGCCGGAAGCTTTCTTT. Complete variable domain (other parts from reference TRBV29-1 and TRBJ1-1): SAVISQKPSRDICQRGTSLTIQCQVDSQVTMMFWYRQQPGQSLTLIATANQGSEATYESGFVIDKFPISRPNLTFSTLTVSNMSPEDSSIYLCSVERGPEAFFGQGTRLTVV.

The chain carries TRBV6-1 and TRBJ1-1; 7 bases align to TRBD1. V was pared by 6 bases and J by 5 bases, with 12 bases of the junction left unmatched. CDR3 length equals 15 residues. Looked up from germline, CDR1 is MNHNS and CDR2 is SASEGT. The CDR3 protein is CASSSNKAGGTEAFF. The CDR3 DNA is TGTGCCAGCAGCTCGAATAAGGCAGGGGGGACTGAAGCTTTCTTT.

The chain joins TRBV19 to TRBJ1-5; D gene uncertain. The CDR3 extends over 14 amino acids. V lost 6 bases, J lost 0 bases, and 9 bases lay in between. Germline CDR1 reads LNHDA; CDR2 reads SQIVND (reference sequence). CDR3 sequence: CASSPGSSNQPQHF. The DNA for the CDR3 is TGTGCCAGTAGCCCCGGTAGTAGCAATCAGCCCCAGCATTTT.

V gene TRBV28 combines with J gene TRBJ2-1; D is possibly TRBD2 (6 bases). There are 11 residues in the CDR3. Trimming took off 6 bases at V and 10 bases at J, with 10 bases between the two ends. Germline lookup yields CDR1 MDHEN and CDR2 SYDVKM. CDR3 sequence: CASREGLEQFF. In nucleotides, the CDR3 is TGTGCCAGCAGGGAGGGATTGGAGCAGTTCTTC.

This chain uses TRBV7-2 with TRBJ1-6; D gene ambiguous. Germline V gene sequence: CDR1 SGHTA, CDR2 FQGNSA. CDR3 size: 15 residues. V was pared by 3 bases and J by 0 bases, with 6 bases between. Written as DNA, the CDR3 is TGTGCCAGCAGCTTCCAGAGCTCCTATAATTCACCCCTCCACTTT. This gives the protein CASSFQSSYNSPLHF.

The chain links TRBV11-2 to TRBJ1-4; no clear D. This CDR3 comprises 13 residues. V was trimmed by 1 base and J by 8 bases, leaving 8 bases between them. Germline values: CDR1 SGHAT, CDR2 FQNNGV. The CDR3 loop reads CASSLGGREKLFF. As DNA, the CDR3 is TGTGCCAGCAGCTTAGGTGGCCGCGAAAAACTGTTTTTT. The variable domain in full, with the rest retrieved from reference TRBV11-2 and TRBJ1-4, is EAGVAQSPRYKIIEKRQSVAFWCNPISGHATLYWYQQILGQGPKLLIQFQNNGVVDDSQLPKDRFSAERLKGVDSTLKIQPAKLEDSAVYLCASSLGGREKLFFGSGTQLSVL.

This chain uses TRBV7-3 with TRBJ2-3; a possible D gene is TRBD2 (5 bases). The ends were cut back, 2 bases at V and 2 bases at J, with 8 bases in the middle. The CDR3 is 14 residues long. From germline, CDR1 is SGHTA and CDR2 FQGTGA. The CDR3 sequence: CASSLGLNTDTQYF. Here the CDR3 DNA reads TGTGCCAGCAGCTTAGGACTTAACACAGATACGCAGTATTTT. The whole variable domain, filled in from reference TRBV7-3 and TRBJ2-3, reads GAGVSQTPSNKVTEKGKYVELRCDPISGHTALYWYRQSLGQGPEFLIYFQGTGAADDSGLPNDRFFAVRPEGSVSTLKIQRTERGDSAVYLCASSLGLNTDTQYFGPGTRLTVL.